One sample yielded the 21 T cell receptor beta chains listed below, sequenced in a study of T cell repertoires in aging, cancer and after chemotherapy. TRB rearrangements spanning V, D and J were amplified using mixed TRB-A/B primers. TCRdb re-derived calls from the multiplex PCR reads in MiXCR, one entry per CDR3 protein. Of 600 to 700 distinct CDR3 sequences listed, roughly 20% are singletons. Peripheral blood genomic DNA, not sorted cells or RNA, was the template. Sequencing was performed on blood. These receptors originate from a human donor with a solid tumor.

This clonotype is judged medium-sized. The chain joins TRBV19 to TRBJ1-1; no firm D call. Germline V lookup: CDR1 LNHDA, CDR2 SQIVND (reference sequence). Trimming left V 4 bases short and J 1 base short, with 10 bases between. The CDR3 sequence is 14 residues long. CDR3 bases: TGTGCCAGTAGTAGGGAACAAGAGAACACTGAAGCTTTCTTT. Translating gives CASSREQENTEAFF.

The chain joins TRBV20-1 to TRBJ1-4; weak D call: TRBD1 (5 bases). Trimming removed 0 bases at V and 7 bases at J, with 15 bases between. CDR1 and CDR2 from the germline V gene are DFQATT and SNEGSKA (reference sequence). This CDR3 is 15 amino acids long. The CDR3 DNA follows: TGCAGTGCTAGAGACCCCGGCGGGGGGGGTGAAAAACTGTTTTTT. Translated: CSARDPGGGGEKLFF.

Judged by abundance, this clonotype is medium-sized. This sequence joins TRBV24-1 and TRBJ2-2; the match to TRBD1 covers 7 bases. This CDR3 has 15 amino acids. Germline trimming cut 6 bases from V and 7 bases from J; bases unmatched to any gene: 10. The V gene's germline CDR1 is KGHDR and CDR2 SFDVKD. CDR3 residues: CATSRQGGDIGELFF. As DNA, the CDR3 is TGTGCCACCAGTAGGCAAGGGGGCGATATCGGGGAGCTGTTTTTT.

V usage is TRBV20-1 and J usage is TRBJ1-1, with D possibly being TRBD1 (6 bases). The CDR3 spans 12 residues. Trimming took off 6 bases at V and 8 bases at J, with 16 bases between the two ends. CDR1 is DFQATT, CDR2 SNEGSKA, per germline (reference sequence). The CDR3 loop is CSAEGGGAEAFF. CDR3 coding DNA: TGCAGTGCCGAGGGGGGGGGGGCAGAAGCTTTCTTT.

This clonotype turned up a few times. CDR3 loop: CASSLVLGGARGYGYTF. DNA for the CDR3: TGTGCCAGCAGCTTGGTACTCGGGGGGGCGAGAGGCTATGGCTACACCTTC. This chain links TRBV5-4 with TRBJ1-2, with D perhaps TRBD1 (6 bases). Trimming pared 0 bases from V and 4 bases from J, leaving 19 bases between. From germline, CDR1 is SGHNT and CDR2 YYREEE (reference sequence). The CDR3 covers 17 residues.

This clonotype occurred a few times. This chain joins TRBV20-1 and TRBJ2-1; the match to TRBD2 covers 10 bases. This CDR3 region has 17 residues. V trimming: 6 bases; J trimming: 0 bases; junction bases outside the gene matches: 11. The germline gives CDR1 DFQATT, CDR2 SNEGSKA (reference sequence). CDR3 protein: CSAPPRLAGPSYNEQFF. Written as DNA, the CDR3 is TGCAGTGCGCCACCCAGACTAGCGGGCCCCTCCTACAATGAGCAGTTCTTC.

This clonotype is large (0.1 to 1%) by share. The CDR3: CASSLVEQGAFYEQYF. CDR3 DNA sequence: TGTGCCAGCAGCTTAGTGGAACAGGGGGCTTTCTACGAGCAGTACTTC. This chain joins TRBV7-2 and TRBJ2-7; TRBD1 matches 9 bases. The CDR3 extends over 16 amino acids. The trim removed 1 base at V and 3 bases at J, leaving 7 bases unmatched. The germline gives CDR1 SGHTA, CDR2 FQGNSA.

This chain connects TRBV24-1 to TRBJ2-1, with TRBD2 as a possible D gene (7 bases). Trimming shortened V by 7 bases and J by 8 bases, and 11 bases separated the two germline ends. CDR3 length equals 12 residues. Germline V gene sequence: CDR1 KGHDR, CDR2 SFDVKD. The CDR3 coding sequence is TGTGCCACCAGGCCGCGGGGGCATGAGCAGTTCTTC. Encoded protein: CATRPRGHEQFF.

This clonotype is medium-sized by share. This chain uses TRBV20-1 with TRBJ2-5, with D perhaps assigned TRBD1 or TRBD2 (5 bases each). Germline V gives CDR1 DFQATT, CDR2 SNEGSKA (reference sequence). The CDR3 runs 16 residues. Trimming stripped 6 bases from V and 5 bases from J, with 25 bases between. CDR3 region: CSAEFGGASPAETQYF. CDR3 nucleotide sequence: TGCAGTGCAGAATTTGGGGGAGCATCTCCCGCCGAGACCCAGTACTTC.

This clonotype is medium-sized within its sample. The CDR3 DNA reads TGTGCCACCAGTGACTCAGCGGGAGGTACTTACAATGAGCAGTTCTTC. Its translation: CATSDSAGGTYNEQFF. This chain connects TRBV24-1 to TRBJ2-1, with 9 bases fitting TRBD2. In germline, CDR1 is KGHDR, CDR2 SFDVKD. V dropped 4 bases and J dropped 4; count of bases not matched to a gene: 7. There are 16 residues in the CDR3.

This clonotype rates as medium-sized. The rearrangement joins TRBV11-2 to TRBJ2-3; TRBD2 is a possible D gene (6 bases). Trimming stripped 6 bases from V and 3 bases from J, with 10 bases between. The CDR3 runs 13 residues. The germline gives CDR1 SGHAT, CDR2 FQNNGV. The CDR3 reads CASRLGTTDTQYF. The CDR3 DNA sequence: TGTGCCAGCAGACTTGGGACTACAGATACGCAGTATTTT.

This clonotype is judged medium-sized (0.01 to 0.1%). The gene calls are TRBV18 and TRBJ1-1; D not resolved. V was shortened by 3 bases and J by 0 bases, with 5 bases between the two germline ends. In germline, CDR1 is KGHSH, CDR2 LQKENI. CDR3 length: 13 amino acids. The CDR3 region is CASSPRLNTEAFF. CDR3 sequence (DNA): TGTGCCAGCTCACCTAGATTGAACACTGAAGCTTTCTTT.

This chain connects TRBV14 to TRBJ2-3; tentative D call: TRBD2 (5 bases). This CDR3 is built from 21 residues. CDR1 SGHDN and CDR2 FVKESK come from the germline V gene. Trimming removed 0 bases from V and 0 bases from J, with 25 bases in between. The CDR3 DNA is TGTGCCAGCAGCCAAGATCCGTTGGCGGCGGGCCCTAGTGGGAGCACAGATACGCAGTATTTT. Amino acid sequence: CASSQDPLAAGPSGSTDTQYF.

The V call is TRBV20-1, the J call TRBJ2-3, with D unclear. Germline CDR1 and CDR2: DFQATT and SNEGSKA (reference sequence). This CDR3 is built from 15 residues. V shed 2 bases and J shed 0 bases, with 12 bases lying between them. Written as DNA, the CDR3 is TGCAGTGCTAGACCACCTGGCACTAGCACAGATACGCAGTATTTT. This translates into CSARPPGTSTDTQYF.

This clonotype is deemed medium-sized. V is TRBV5-4 and J is TRBJ2-3; 14 bases line up with TRBD2. The CDR3 sequence is 16 residues long. The germline CDR1 and CDR2 sequences are SGHNT and YYREEE (reference sequence). The V segment lost 4 bases and the J segment 4 bases; nucleotides outside the gene matches: 5. CDR3 region: CASSTGLAGAADTQYF. The CDR3 nucleotides are TGTGCCAGCAGCACGGGACTAGCGGGAGCCGCAGATACGCAGTATTTT.

This chain connects TRBV5-1 to TRBJ2-3, with D possibly called TRBD1 or TRBD2 (5 bases each). V was clipped by 0 bases and J by 0 bases, with 11 bases between them. CDR3 length: 16 amino acids. Germline CDR1 and CDR2: SGHRS and YFSETQ. The CDR3 coding sequence is TGCGCCAGCAGCTTGGGGGACCCCTTTAGCACAGATACGCAGTATTTT. Residues: CASSLGDPFSTDTQYF.

With respect to this clonotype: Without the conserved terminal phenylalanine or tryptophan, this CDR3 likely stems from a read error. The chain is built from TRBV5-6 and TRBJ2-1; no clear D gene. The germline V gene encodes CDR1 SGHDT and CDR2 YYEEEE. The CDR3 is 16 amino acids. Deletions cut 8 bases from V and 4 bases from J, with 22 bases between. CDR3 in amino acids: CASSIFSTALYNEQFS. The CDR3, as DNA: TGTGCCAGTAGTATATTTAGCACGGCGCTTTACAATGAGCAGTTCTCC.

This clonotype was seen a few times. The chain links TRBV27 to TRBJ2-3, with TRBD2 identical over 7 bases. The CDR3 is 14 amino acids. V was clipped by 8 bases and J by 3 bases; unmatched bases: 8. CDR1 is MNHEY and CDR2 is SMNVEV in the germline V gene (reference sequence). The DNA for the CDR3 is TGTGCCAGCGGCGGGAGAGTCCTAACAGATACGCAGTATTTT. Amino acids: CASGGRVLTDTQYF.

This clonotype is labeled medium-sized. V gene TRBV24-1 combines with J gene TRBJ2-1; TRBD1 matches 10 bases. CDR1 KGHDR and CDR2 SFDVKD come from the germline V gene. The CDR3 contains 13 residues. V was pared by 10 bases and J by 5 bases, with 4 bases of the junction left unmatched. CDR3 nucleotide sequence: TGTGCCACGAGGGACAGGGGTAACAATGAGCAGTTCTTC. Its translation is CATRDRGNNEQFF.

This clonotype is medium-sized by share. V and J are TRBV4-3 and TRBJ2-1; 9 bases agree with TRBD1. Germline CDR1 is LGHNA and CDR2 is YSLEER. The CDR3 contains 15 residues. The V gene end was trimmed by 6 bases and the J gene end by 0 bases; junction bases not matched to a gene: 3. CDR3: CASSRDRASYNEQFF. Written as DNA, the CDR3 is TGCGCCAGCAGTCGGGACAGGGCCTCCTACAATGAGCAGTTCTTC.

This clonotype was seen only a few times. The chain carries TRBV7-9 and TRBJ2-3; 7 nucleotides align to TRBD1. Trimming at V came to 4 bases and at J to 4 bases, leaving 11 bases not matched to a gene. This CDR3 contains 16 residues. Germline V gene lookup returns CDR1 SEHNR and CDR2 FQNEAQ (reference sequence). This CDR3 reads CASSSGQTRGADTQYF. The CDR3 DNA reads as TGTGCCAGCAGCTCGGGACAGACCAGGGGCGCAGATACGCAGTATTTT.